Listed below are T cell receptor beta chains from one sample, sequenced in a study of CD8 T cells in ankylosing spondylitis. TCRdb redid the calling of the 5' RACE reads with MiXCR, one entry per CDR3 protein. The sample records fewer than 450,000 distinct CDR3 sequences, approximately 17% being singletons. The source material was blood, either unsorted or a sorted T cell fraction (not recorded which). These TCRs come from a male donor with ankylosing spondylitis. Each CDR3 is given with its conserved first and last residue. A D gene is named only where the DNA matches it firmly. Clone size is given for some rows only: seen once, a few or many times, or a class if the clone is expanded.

cdr3_nt cdr3_aa v_call d_call j_call clone_size
TGTGCCAGCAGCCTAGTCCCAGGGAGGGATGAGCAGTTCTTC CASSLVPGRDEQFF TRBV7-3 TRBD2 TRBJ2-1 NA
TGCGCCAGCAGCTTCATGGCTCTGGGGGCCAACGTCCTGACTTTC CASSFMALGANVLTF TRBV5-1 NA TRBJ2-6 few
TGTGCCAGCAGCTCGGGATTCCTTAGCGGGTGGTCCTACAATGAGCAGTTCTTC CASSSGFLSGWSYNEQFF TRBV9 TRBD2 TRBJ2-1 NA
TGTGCCAGCAGCCCCTCCGAGACCCAGTACTTC CASSPSETQYF TRBV12-3/TRBV12-4 NA TRBJ2-5 many
TGCGCCAGCAGCTGGGGGGACAGGGGAAGCTCCTACGAGCAGTACTTC CASSWGDRGSSYEQYF TRBV5-1 TRBD1 TRBJ2-7 NA
TGCAGTGCTAGAGATTGGCTAGCGGGCGCCAATGAGCAGTTCTTC CSARDWLAGANEQFF TRBV20-1 TRBD2 TRBJ2-1 few
TGTGCCAGCAGTGAAAGGCGGGACATTCCGGAGACCCAGTACTTC CASSERRDIPETQYF TRBV2 NA TRBJ2-5 NA
TGTGCCAGCAGCCAGGACCGGGGATCCGAGCAGTACTTC CASSQDRGSEQYF TRBV7-2 NA TRBJ2-7 few
TGTGCCACCAGCAGAGATTCGGGGATTAGCAATCAGCCCCAGCATTTT CATSRDSGISNQPQHF TRBV15 NA TRBJ1-5 many
TGCGCCAGCAGCCAAGATGGGGGTCTTGGGAACTATGGCTACACCTTC CASSQDGGLGNYGYTF TRBV4-3 NA TRBJ1-2 NA
TGTGCCAGCAACCCGAAGGATTCTAATGAAAAACTGTTTTTT CASNPKDSNEKLFF TRBV21-1 NA TRBJ1-4 NA
TGCGCCAGCAGGAAACAGGGGACGTCAGATACGCAGTATTTT CASRKQGTSDTQYF TRBV5-1 TRBD1 TRBJ2-3 few
TGTGCCAGCAGCCCTTACGGGACTAGTCATAAAGAGACCCAGTACTTC CASSPYGTSHKETQYF TRBV7-2 TRBD2 TRBJ2-5 few
TGTGCCAGCAGCAAGCGGACCCGCCAAGAGACCCAGTACTTC CASSKRTRQETQYF TRBV7-8 NA TRBJ2-5 NA
TGTGCCAGCAGTGCACGACCCCACAACACCGGGGAGCTGTTTTTT CASSARPHNTGELFF TRBV6-4 NA TRBJ2-2 NA
TGCAGTGCTAGACTCGACAGGGTCCTTTACAGGCAGTACTTC CSARLDRVLYRQYF TRBV20-1 TRBD1 TRBJ2-7 few
TGCAGCGTTGAAGCCCTCGGGACAGGCCACCCTGGAAAACTGTTTTTT CSVEALGTGHPGKLFF TRBV29-1 TRBD1 TRBJ1-4 NA
TGTGCCAGCAAAAACAGGGATTCCTACGAGCAGTACTTC CASKNRDSYEQYF TRBV6-1 NA TRBJ2-7 NA
TGCGCCAGCAGCTCCGTGACAGGGCCTTCGGGAACCGGGGAGCTGTTTTTT CASSSVTGPSGTGELFF TRBV5-1 TRBD1 TRBJ2-2 few
TGTGCCAGCAGGGGGGGGACAGGGAAGGTCGAGCAGTACTTC CASRGGTGKVEQYF TRBV28 TRBD1 TRBJ2-7 few
TGTGCCAGCAGTAGGGTAGCGGCGACCTACGAGCAGTACTTC CASSRVAATYEQYF TRBV28 NA TRBJ2-7 few
TGTGCCAGCAGCGCGGCAGATACGCAGTATTTT CASSAADTQYF TRBV25-1 NA TRBJ2-3 few
TGTGCCAGCAGCCGGAGCGGGGGACAGGGGGCCTTGGGGGCAGATACGCAGTATTTT CASSRSGGQGALGADTQYF TRBV3-1 TRBD1 TRBJ2-3 NA
TGTGCCGTACCGGGACAGTTAAATGAAAAACTGTTTTTT CAVPGQLNEKLFF TRBV15 TRBD1 TRBJ1-4 NA
TGCGCCAGCAGCTCCGGACAGGTCACCGGGGAGCTGTTTTTT CASSSGQVTGELFF TRBV5-1 TRBD1 TRBJ2-2 few
TGTGCCAGCAGTCGGTGGGGGACGAACACCGGGGAGCTGTTTTTT CASSRWGTNTGELFF TRBV25-1 NA TRBJ2-2 few
TGCAGCGTTACAGGGTGGGGTGGCTACACCTTC CSVTGWGGYTF TRBV29-1 NA TRBJ1-2 few
TGTGCCAGCAGCTTATGGCCGGCCGACAGGGCTGAAGCTTTCTTT CASSLWPADRAEAFF TRBV7-9 TRBD1 TRBJ1-1 many
TGCGCCAGCAGCTTGTTGGCAGGGGCCAACTACGAGCAGTACTTC CASSLLAGANYEQYF TRBV5-1 NA TRBJ2-7 few
TGTGCCAGCAGCCAAGAAGTGCTAGCGGGGAACAATGAGCAGTTCTTC CASSQEVLAGNNEQFF TRBV4-2 TRBD2 TRBJ2-1 few
TGCGCCAGCGGGGGGACAGCCGCGAACACCGGGGAGCTGTTTTTT CASGGTAANTGELFF TRBV5-1 NA TRBJ2-2 NA
TGCAGTGCTGTAGCGGGTATCACCGGGGAGCTGTTTTTT CSAVAGITGELFF TRBV20-1 TRBD2 TRBJ2-2 NA
TGTGCCAGCAGCGTAGGGGGGGCCGGAAACACTGAAGCTTTCTTT CASSVGGAGNTEAFF TRBV9 NA TRBJ1-1 NA
TGTGCCAGCAGTTTACGCCGACAGGGGGCTGAAGCTTTCTTT CASSLRRQGAEAFF TRBV12-3/TRBV12-4 TRBD1 TRBJ1-1 few
TGTGCCAGCAGTTACTCGTACAGGGAGCCCTACGAGCAGTACTTC CASSYSYREPYEQYF TRBV6-5 NA TRBJ2-7 few
TGTGCCAGCAGCCCAGGGACAGGGGGCGTGGGGGGCTACACCTTC CASSPGTGGVGGYTF TRBV3-1 TRBD1 TRBJ1-2 few
TGTGCCAGCAGGACTATCCGGGACACTGAAGCTTTCTTT CASRTIRDTEAFF TRBV6-1 NA TRBJ1-1 few
TGTGCCAGCAGCAAACCAGGGGCGAGCTCCTACAATGAGCAGTTCTTC CASSKPGASSYNEQFF TRBV21-1 NA TRBJ2-1 few
TGTGCCAGCAGCTTGTCAACACACACAGATACGCAGTATTTT CASSLSTHTDTQYF TRBV5-5 NA TRBJ2-3 NA
TGTGCCAGCAGCCCATCGGGGGGCTTAGTCGTATTTTGCAATCAGCCCCAGCATTTT CASSPSGGLVVFCNQPQHF TRBV21-1 NA TRBJ1-5 NA
TGCGCCAGCAGCCCGGCGGGGCCGAACTACGAGCAGTACTTC CASSPAGPNYEQYF TRBV5-1 NA TRBJ2-7 few
TGTGCCAGCACCAATGGGGAGCCTAGGCGTTGGCCCCTCCACTTT CASTNGEPRRWPLHF TRBV12-3/TRBV12-4 NA TRBJ1-6 few
TGTGCCAGCAGTGAACTCAGCGGGGGGAAAGATGAGCAGTTCTTC CASSELSGGKDEQFF TRBV25-1 TRBD2 TRBJ2-1 few
TGTGCCAGCAGTTACGGGGGGGGGGCAAACACTGAAGCTTTCTTT CASSYGGGANTEAFF TRBV6-5 NA TRBJ1-1 NA
TGTGCCAGCAGCCAACAGATCTCACCCCTCCACTTT CASSQQISPLHF TRBV7-9 NA TRBJ1-6 NA
TGTGCCAGCAGTCCCCAACCGGGACAACTGAACACTGAAGCTTTCTTT CASSPQPGQLNTEAFF TRBV6-1 NA TRBJ1-1 few
TGTGCCAGCAGCAGGGGTGGGAGTCAAAAACTGTTTTTT CASSRGGSQKLFF TRBV3-1 NA TRBJ1-4 few
TGTGCCAGCAGCTTAGGCCGGGGACAGGGAACCCTCACAGATACGCAGTATTTT CASSLGRGQGTLTDTQYF TRBV11-2 TRBD1 TRBJ2-3 NA
TGTGCCATCCGGGACTTCCAAATGAACGCTGAAGCTTTCTTT CAIRDFQMNAEAFF TRBV10-3 NA TRBJ1-1 NA
TGCGCCAGCAGCCAAGATCCCACTAGCGGGAGATCTAACCTCCACAATGAGCAGTTCTTC CASSQDPTSGRSNLHNEQFF TRBV4-1 TRBD2 TRBJ2-1 few
TGTGCCAGTAGTATCTTACCGGGTGACTATGGCTACACCTTC CASSILPGDYGYTF TRBV19 NA TRBJ1-2 NA
TGTGCCAGCAGCTTACAATCCGGAGTCTATGGCTACACCTTC CASSLQSGVYGYTF TRBV11-2 NA TRBJ1-2 few
TGTGCCTGCGCCGGGACCGCGAAAAACGAGCAGTACTTC CACAGTAKNEQYF TRBV30 NA TRBJ2-7 NA
TGTGCCAGCAGCTTTAATACGCAGTATTTT CASSFNTQYF TRBV7-2 NA TRBJ2-3 few
TGTGCCAGCAGGGAACTCAGACTAGCGGGAATTTACGAGCAGTACTTC CASRELRLAGIYEQYF TRBV6-2/TRBV6-3 TRBD2 TRBJ2-7 NA
TGTGCCAGCAGCCCGGGGACAGCCAACACCATATATTTT CASSPGTANTIYF TRBV3-1 TRBD1 TRBJ1-3 few
TGTGCCAGCAGCACCGGGACAGGGGCCAATCAGCCCCAGCATTTT CASSTGTGANQPQHF TRBV12-3/TRBV12-4 TRBD1 TRBJ1-5 few
TGTGCCAGCAGTGAAGGGGGACAGAGGAACACTGAAGCTTTCTTT CASSEGGQRNTEAFF TRBV2 TRBD1 TRBJ1-1 few
TGTGCCAGCAGCCGACCTGGAGTAGACGGCGCTTTCTTT CASSRPGVDGAFF TRBV4-2 NA TRBJ1-1 few
TGTGCCAGCAGTGAACCGCGTCAGAGCACAGATACGCAGTATTTT CASSEPRQSTDTQYF TRBV25-1 NA TRBJ2-3 few